This T cell receptor beta chain was captured in a study of post-analysis software for immune sequencing data. On this clonotype itself: Its specificity is unknown.

Study outcomes and limitations: Compared against controls, patients with multiple sclerosis displayed significantly lower normalized Chao1 diversity. TRBV5-6, TRBV5-1 and TRBV20-1 belonged to a set of five TRBV segments that were more frequent in patients than controls.

The authors incorporated unique molecular identifiers into the TCR beta cDNA libraries. T cells numbering about 0.95 to 10 million gave rise to some 520,000 cDNA molecules. TCRdb redid the calling of the PCR reads with MiXCR, one entry per CDR3 protein. In the table there are roughly 570,000 distinct CDR3 sequences, around 36% of which are singletons. Germline CDR1 and CDR2: MGHRA and YSYEKL. This CDR3 comprises 14 residues. The sample taken for sequencing was blood. This TCR was recovered from a girl younger than 18 with multiple sclerosis. The chain carries TRBV4-1 and TRBJ2-7; perhaps D is TRBD1 or TRBD2 (5 bases each). The DNA end is a closer match to TRBJ2-4, so the J assignment may be wrong. CDR3 nucleotide sequence: TGCGCCAGCAGCCTCCGGGACGGTGAAAACATTCAGTACTTC. Protein sequence: CASSLRDGENIQYF.